This T cell receptor beta chain was identified in a study of cytomegalovirus exposure and HLA in healthy donors. Turning to the study itself: The 600 to 800 first-cohort repertoires shared a platform with the approximately 130 validation repertoires, as reported in a later analysis.

TCRdb's copy holds only in-frame clones and misses some; the assay was immunoSEQ multiplex PCR. The sample holds almost 65,000 clones, roughly 90% seen once. Study findings and constraints: Rarity held for most TCR sequences, but there were some public TCRs that occurred in many donors. The study recorded 164 TCR beta chains that were cytomegalovirus-associated.

The donors were part of the validation cohort of more than 90 subjects. That cohort was separate from the first cohort, which comprised about 670 subjects. The CDR3 is made up of 15 amino acids. Germline V gene lookup returns CDR1 ENHRY and CDR2 SYGVKD. As to this clone: The target antigen is unknown. One end of the junction fails to match germline, which may point to a read error.

The sequencing input was PBMCs. The TCR was taken from a woman between 18 and 29 years old in good health and CMV-seronegative. The chain carries TRBV10-3 and TRBJ2-7, with a weak D call TRBD2 (6 bases). CDR3 DNA sequence: TGTGCCATCGGTGAAATAGCCGGGAGCACCTACGAGCAGTACTTC. It yields the protein CAIGEIAGSTYEQYF.